A single sample is the source of the 11 T cell receptor beta chains below, sequenced in a study of CD8 T cells in Susac syndrome (dated by TCRdb to about 2019). Library preparation used the immunoSEQ multiplex PCR assay. RNA was extracted using the RNeasy kit, and roughly 0.5 to 1 ug of the RNA was reverse transcribed with random hexamers. The raw public data were reprocessed by TCRdb itself: fastp quality trimming at Q25, MiXCR clonotype calling, in-frame beta chains only. Each entry merges the rows of one CDR3 protein and shows their most common DNA and genes. This sample holds 150,000 to 200,000 distinct CDR3 sequences; roughly 94% were observed only once. Around 0.093% of the sample comes from the top ten. The sequenced sample consisted of CD4+ T cells from PBMCs. The source is a human donor with multiple sclerosis.

This clonotype appeared a single time. The chain uses TRBV5-1 and TRBJ2-1; D perhaps matches TRBD1 (6 bases). The germline CDR1 and CDR2 sequences are SGHRS and YFSETQ. The ends were cut back, 4 bases at V and 8 bases at J, with 13 bases in the middle. This CDR3 contains 13 residues. The CDR3 nucleotides are TGCGCCAGCAGCCCCAGGGGTATCGATGAGCAGTTCTTC. Amino acid sequence: CASSPRGIDEQFF.

The chain employs TRBV29-1 and TRBJ2-3; 9 positions match TRBD1. In germline, CDR1 is SQVTM, CDR2 ANQGSEA. The V segment lost 6 bases and the J segment 4 bases; nucleotides outside the gene matches: 5. The CDR3 spans 13 residues. DNA of the CDR3: TGCAGCGTCCTAACAGGGGGCGCAGATACGCAGTATTTT. Translated, it gives CSVLTGGADTQYF.

This chain links TRBV4-1 with TRBJ1-2, with a tentative D call TRBD1 (6 bases). The CDR3 contains 15 residues. Germline V gene sequence: CDR1 MGHRA, CDR2 YSYEKL. V lost 0 bases to trimming and J lost 4 bases, with 12 bases between them. This CDR3 is CASSQDQGQGYGYTF. CDR3 sequence (DNA): TGCGCCAGCAGCCAAGATCAGGGGCAGGGCTATGGCTACACCTTC.

This chain connects TRBV30 to TRBJ1-2, with D uncertain. V lost 0 bases, J lost 7 bases, and 6 bases lay in between. Germline lookup yields CDR1 GTSNPN and CDR2 SVGIG (reference sequence). The CDR3 has 11 amino acids. CDR3 nucleotide sequence: TGTGCCTGGAGTGTATTCGGTGGCTACACCTTC. Protein sequence: CAWSVFGGYTF.

The V call is TRBV19, the J call TRBJ1-5, with D perhaps matching TRBD1 (6 bases). The CDR3 runs 12 residues. The V end lost 7 bases, the J end lost 9 bases, and 13 bases lay between the germline ends. Germline values: CDR1 LNHDA, CDR2 SQIVND (reference sequence). The CDR3 nucleotides are TGTGCCAGTACCGGCAGGGGTAGGCCCCAGCATTTT. It yields the protein CASTGRGRPQHF.

This clonotype was detected only once. The rearrangement links TRBV20-1 to TRBJ1-1; maybe TRBD1 (6 bases). The CDR3 is 14 amino acids. Germline CDR1 is DFQATT and CDR2 is SNEGSKA (reference sequence). V lost 3 bases, J lost 1 base, and 12 bases lay in between. CDR3 DNA: TGCAGTGCTAGTGACGGGGGGCAGAACACTGAAGCTTTCTTT. Amino acid sequence: CSASDGGQNTEAFF.

This chain links TRBV18 with TRBJ1-1; TRBD1 is a possible D gene (5 bases). Germline CDR1 reads KGHSH; CDR2 reads LQKENI. CDR3 length equals 14 residues. V dropped 0 bases and J dropped 7 bases, with 12 bases sitting between them. The CDR3 loop reads CASSPPSRVGEAFF. In DNA form, the CDR3 reads TGTGCCAGCTCACCACCGAGCAGGGTAGGTGAAGCTTTCTTT.

The genes are TRBV10-3 and TRBJ2-3, with D maybe TRBD2 (6 bases). With 2 bases removed from V and 0 bases from J, the gap between germline ends came to 15 bases. The CDR3 consists of 17 residues. CDR1 and CDR2 (germline): ENHRY, SYGVKD. CDR3 DNA sequence: TGTGCCATCAGTGAGCCGAGGCTGAGCGGGAGCACAGATACGCAGTATTTT. Translation gives CAISEPRLSGSTDTQYF.

The chain uses TRBV5-4 and TRBJ2-1, with 13 bases matching TRBD2. Germline CDR1 reads SGHNT; CDR2 reads YYREEE (reference sequence). The CDR3 spans 15 residues. Losses at the gene ends were 4 bases for V and 7 bases for J; bases not matched to a gene: 5. The CDR3 DNA follows: TGTGCCAGCAGCCCAACTAGCGGGAGGGGGAATGAGCAGTTCTTC. Protein product: CASSPTSGRGNEQFF.

The genes are TRBV6-5 and TRBJ2-3, with 9 bases lining up with TRBD2. This CDR3 has 16 residues. Germline V CDR1 and CDR2: MNHEY, SVGAGI. The junction had 7 bases not matched to a gene; V was cut back by 4 bases and J by 2 bases. For the CDR3, the DNA is TGTGCCAGCAGTTCCGCGCGGGAGGGCCCCACAGATACGCAGTATTTT. Its protein product is CASSSAREGPTDTQYF.

The J gene is TRBJ1-3, the V gene TRBV7-9, with TRBD1 identical over 9 bases. Germline CDR1 and CDR2: SEHNR and FQNEAQ (reference sequence). The CDR3 length is 16 residues. V gave up 3 bases and J gave up 4 bases; unmatched junction bases: 7. The CDR3 loop reads CASSFLTGGSGNTIYF. The CDR3 DNA is TGTGCCAGCAGCTTTTTGACAGGGGGATCAGGAAACACCATATATTTT.